In its sample, the clone carrying this T cell receptor (beta chain) was seen a few times. In the original processing: Nucleated cell counts were estimated from reference gene primer amplification. Only in-frame clones appear in the TCRdb table, and some are missing; sequencing was by immunoSEQ multiplex PCR. V and J calls and clone size are copied from that table; D and trimming were computed from the DNA. This sample has 40,000 to 50,000 clones, with 81% found just once. This record comes from a study of blood T cell repertoires in COVID-19. Overall study context: Spain, Italy and the United States supplied samples that represented acute and convalescent COVID-19. Nucleic acid was either cDNA or gDNA, and it came from T cells, B-cell-depleted T cells, or PBMCs.

The V gene's germline CDR1 is GTSNPN and CDR2 SVGIG (reference sequence). The V end was cut by 5 bases, the J end by 7 bases, with 17 bases between. CDR3 size: 13 residues. This TCR came from a man between 35 and 55 years old with active or convalescent COVID-19. This chain connects TRBV30 to TRBJ1-1; perhaps TRBD1 as D (5 bases). The sequenced sample consisted of peripheral blood. In nucleotides, the CDR3 is TGTGCCTGGGCGTACCAGGGATTGGGTGAAGCTTTCTTT. As protein: CAWAYQGLGEAFF.